The present TCR beta chain was sequenced within a study of blood T cell repertoires in COVID-19 (TCRdb year 2020). Turning to the overall study: The collaborator samples originated in the United States, Italy and Spain and spanned the acute and convalescent phases of COVID-19. The prospective study material was composed of cDNA or gDNA derived from T cells, B-cell-depleted T cells, or PBMCs. Subjects who had been exposed to COVID-19, were actively infected with it, or had recovered from it provided the deeply sampled blood TCRbeta repertoires that made up the dataset. A freely available public database, intended as a resource for researchers studying the immune response to SARS-CoV-2, is where the repertoires were released. Samples came from the ongoing ImmuneRACE study (first 160 participants) plus 1,254 subjects from 6 global collaborators. The sample metadata nearly always contained a de-identified subject ID, COVID-19 status, age in years and sex. Where available, HLA class I and class II types were obtained from metadata supplied by the sample provider rather than from assay-based typing. Study-level results and caveats: How much clinical and demographic metadata was included differed by source and by participant, and the metadata was provided uncurated.

As encoded in the germline V gene, CDR1 is ENHRY while CDR2 is SYGVKD. The junction shows trimming of 6 bases on V and 2 bases on J, and the gene matches do not reach 11 bases of it. CDR3 length: 18 amino acids, cysteine to phenylalanine. Here the CDR3 DNA is all that survives: 54 bases in frame from base 1. About this clone: Its antigen is unknown. Base qualities are missing; no much larger clone stands one base away.

The immunoSEQ Assay, a bias-controlled multiplex PCR, was used to amplify TCRbeta CDR3 regions from genomic DNA. In the paper's pipeline: Within the assay, amplification of reference gene primers was used to estimate how many nucleated cells each sample contained. To quantify the absolute abundance of each unique TCRbeta CDR3 rearrangement, sequence reads were collapsed and filtered. For each sample, productive Simpson clonality was calculated as the square root of Simpson's diversity index over productive rearrangements. Imported from immuneACCESS, the table was reduced by TCRdb to in-frame sequences with V and J called. These copies leave out some clones; in studies compared against another copy, an unresolved V gene accounts for under half, and the cause of the remainder is not known. D and trimming were read from the DNA, whereas the V and J calls and clone size are those reported in that table. The sample table contains 250,000 to 300,000 clones; only one count was recorded for roughly 90% of them. The biggest ten clones account for around 13% of the sample.

Collaborating institutions collected whole blood in K2EDTA tubes following their own protocols. For TCRbeta analysis, collaborator samples were shipped as frozen whole blood, as isolated PBMCs, or as DNA extracted from either sample type. The rearrangement joined TRBV10-3 to TRBJ2-3; 13 middle bases align to TRBD2. Sequencing was done on a sample of peripheral blood. This TCR was recovered from a woman aged 55-69 years with acute or convalescent COVID-19. The DNA reads as follows: TGTGCCATCAGCGTAACCGGGACTAGCGGGACGATCACAGATACGCAGTATTTT. Its protein product is CAISVTGTSGTITDTQYF.